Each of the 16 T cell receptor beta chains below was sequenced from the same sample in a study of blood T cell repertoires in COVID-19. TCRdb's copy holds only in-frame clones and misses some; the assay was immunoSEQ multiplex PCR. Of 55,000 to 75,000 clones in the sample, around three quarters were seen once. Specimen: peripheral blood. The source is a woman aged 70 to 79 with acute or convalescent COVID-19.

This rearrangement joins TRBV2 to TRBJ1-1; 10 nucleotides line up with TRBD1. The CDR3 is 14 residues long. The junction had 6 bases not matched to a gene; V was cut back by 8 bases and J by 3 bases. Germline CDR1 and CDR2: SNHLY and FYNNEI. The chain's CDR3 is CASFRDRGYTEAFF. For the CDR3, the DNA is TGTGCCAGCTTCCGGGACAGGGGTTACACTGAAGCTTTCTTT. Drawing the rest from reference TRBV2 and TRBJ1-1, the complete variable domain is EPEVTQTPSHQVTQMGQEVILRCVPISNHLYFYWYRQILGQKVEFLVSFYNNEISEKSEIFDDQFSVERPDGSNFTLKIRSTKLEDSAMYFCASFRDRGYTEAFFGQGTRLTVV.

The DNA for the CDR3 is TGTGCCAGCAGCCCCGGGTCCGAAGAGACCCAGTACTTC. Its protein is CASSPGSEETQYF. The chain joins TRBV7-2 to TRBJ2-5, with D unclear. This CDR3 spans 13 amino acids. Germline V gene lookup returns CDR1 SGHTA and CDR2 FQGNSA. V dropped 5 bases and J dropped 3 bases, with 10 bases sitting between them.

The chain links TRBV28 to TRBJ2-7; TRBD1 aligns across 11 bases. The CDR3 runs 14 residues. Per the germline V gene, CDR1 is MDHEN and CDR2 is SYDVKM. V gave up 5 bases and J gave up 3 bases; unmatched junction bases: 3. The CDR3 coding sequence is TGTGCCAGCAGTGGGGACAGGGGGTTCTACGAGCAGTACTTC. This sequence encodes CASSGDRGFYEQYF. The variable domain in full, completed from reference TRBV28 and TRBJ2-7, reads DVKVTQSSRYLVKRTGEKVFLECVQDMDHENMFWYRQDPGLGLRLIYFSYDVKMKEKGDIPEGYSVSREKKERFSLILESASTNQTSMYLCASSGDRGFYEQYFGPGTRLTVT.

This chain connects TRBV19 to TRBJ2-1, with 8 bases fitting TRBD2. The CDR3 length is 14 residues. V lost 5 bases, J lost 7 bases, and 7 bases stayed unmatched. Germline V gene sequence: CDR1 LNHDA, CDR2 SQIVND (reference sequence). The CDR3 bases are TGTGCCAGTAGTGTTTCTAGCGGGTTGAATGAGCAGTTCTTC. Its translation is CASSVSSGLNEQFF.

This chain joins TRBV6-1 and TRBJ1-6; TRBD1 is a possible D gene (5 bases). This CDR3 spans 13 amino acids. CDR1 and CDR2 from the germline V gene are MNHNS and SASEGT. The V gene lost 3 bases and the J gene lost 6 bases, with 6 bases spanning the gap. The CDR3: CASSDRGNSPLHF. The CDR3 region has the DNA TGTGCCAGCAGTGATAGGGGTAATTCACCCCTCCACTTT.

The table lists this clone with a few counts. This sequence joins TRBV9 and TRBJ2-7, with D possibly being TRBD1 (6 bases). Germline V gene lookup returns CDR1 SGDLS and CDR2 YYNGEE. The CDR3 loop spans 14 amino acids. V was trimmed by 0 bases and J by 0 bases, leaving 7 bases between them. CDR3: CASSVGDTSYEQYF. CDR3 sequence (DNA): TGTGCCAGCAGCGTAGGGGACACCTCCTACGAGCAGTACTTC.

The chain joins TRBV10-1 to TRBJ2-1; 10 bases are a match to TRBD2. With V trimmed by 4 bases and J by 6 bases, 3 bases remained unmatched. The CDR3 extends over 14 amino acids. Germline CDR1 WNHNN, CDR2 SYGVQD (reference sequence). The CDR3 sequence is CASSVSGRRNEQFF. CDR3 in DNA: TGCGCCAGCAGTGTTAGCGGGAGGCGCAATGAGCAGTTCTTC.

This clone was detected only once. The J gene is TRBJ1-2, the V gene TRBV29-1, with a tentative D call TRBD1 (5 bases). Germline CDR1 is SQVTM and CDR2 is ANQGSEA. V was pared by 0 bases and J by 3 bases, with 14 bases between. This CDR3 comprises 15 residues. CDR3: CSVEDLGGEDYGYTF. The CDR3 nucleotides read TGCAGCGTTGAAGATCTCGGGGGAGAAGACTATGGCTACACCTTC.

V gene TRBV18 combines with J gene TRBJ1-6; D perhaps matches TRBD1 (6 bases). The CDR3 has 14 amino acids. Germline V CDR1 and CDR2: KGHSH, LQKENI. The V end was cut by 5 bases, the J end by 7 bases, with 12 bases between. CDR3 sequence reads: CASSVDRKNSPLHF. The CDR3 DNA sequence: TGTGCCAGCTCAGTCGACAGGAAGAATTCACCCCTCCACTTT.

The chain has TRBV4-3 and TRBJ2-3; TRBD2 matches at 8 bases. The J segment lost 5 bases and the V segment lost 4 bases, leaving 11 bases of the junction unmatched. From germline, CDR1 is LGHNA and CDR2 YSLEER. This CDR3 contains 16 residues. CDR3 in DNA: TGCGCCAGCAGCCCCGGGGGAGCGGGAGTAGGAGATACGCAGTATTTT. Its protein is CASSPGGAGVGDTQYF.

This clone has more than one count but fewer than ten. The CDR3 DNA is TGTGCCAGTAGTAGGCGGGCCACACACGCCTACAATGAGCAGTTCTTC. It yields the protein CASSRRATHAYNEQFF. The chain couples TRBV19 to TRBJ2-1, with D perhaps matching TRBD2 (5 bases). The CDR3 contains 16 residues. The germline V gene encodes CDR1 LNHDA and CDR2 SQIVND (reference sequence). Trimming pared 4 bases from V and 2 bases from J, leaving 15 bases between.

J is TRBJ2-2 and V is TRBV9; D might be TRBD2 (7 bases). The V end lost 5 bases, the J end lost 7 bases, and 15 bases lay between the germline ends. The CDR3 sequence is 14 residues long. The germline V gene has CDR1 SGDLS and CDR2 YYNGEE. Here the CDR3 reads CASSLGGADGELFF. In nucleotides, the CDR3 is TGTGCCAGCAGTCTTGGGGGGGCCGACGGGGAGCTGTTTTTT. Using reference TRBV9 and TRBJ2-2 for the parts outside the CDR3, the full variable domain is DSGVTQTPKHLITATGQRVTLRCSPRSGDLSVYWYQQSLDQGLQFLIQYYNGEERAKGNILERFSAQQFPDLHSELNLSSLELGDSALYFCASSLGGADGELFFGEGSRLTVL.

The CDR3 DNA is TGTGCCAGCAGTTTAATGGACAGGGACGTACGTGGCTACACCTTC. Translation: CASSLMDRDVRGYTF. This chain uses TRBV27 with TRBJ1-2, with 8 bases lining up with TRBD1. The CDR3 runs to 15 residues. CDR1 is MNHEY and CDR2 is SMNVEV in the germline V gene (reference sequence). Trimming took 2 bases from V and 7 from J; bases not matched to a gene: 9.

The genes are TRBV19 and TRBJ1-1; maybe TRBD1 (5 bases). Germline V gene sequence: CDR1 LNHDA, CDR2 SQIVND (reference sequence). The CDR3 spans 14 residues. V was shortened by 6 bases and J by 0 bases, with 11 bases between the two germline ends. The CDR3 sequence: CASRNRLLNTEAFF. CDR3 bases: TGTGCCAGTAGAAACAGGCTGCTGAACACTGAAGCTTTCTTT.

This chain's CDR3 is CASSPRTGGGYGYTF. DNA for the CDR3: TGTGCCAGCAGCCCACGGACAGGGGGGGGCTATGGCTACACCTTC. The chain is built from TRBV7-2 and TRBJ1-2; 10 bases are a match to TRBD1. The germline V gene has CDR1 SGHTA and CDR2 FQGNSA. CDR3 size: 15 residues. Unmatched junction bases numbered 7, after V lost 5 bases and J lost 4 bases. Filled out from reference TRBV7-2 and TRBJ1-2, the complete variable domain reads GAGVSQSPSNKVTEKGKDVELRCDPISGHTALYWYRQSLGQGLEFLIYFQGNSAPDKSGLPSDRFSAERTGGSVSTLTIQRTQQEDSAVYLCASSPRTGGGYGYTFGSGTRLTVV.

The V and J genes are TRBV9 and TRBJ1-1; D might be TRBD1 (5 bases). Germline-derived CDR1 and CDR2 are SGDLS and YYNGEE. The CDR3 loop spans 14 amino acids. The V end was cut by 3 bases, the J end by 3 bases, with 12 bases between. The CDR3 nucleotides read TGTGCCAGCAGCGCAACCCCGGGGGACACTGAAGCTTTCTTT. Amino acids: CASSATPGDTEAFF.